The rows below give T cell receptor beta chains drawn from one sample of a study of identical twins. MiXCR, applied by TCRdb to the 5' RACE reads, yields one record per CDR3 protein. The data contain about 570,000 distinct CDR3 sequences, approximately 10% of them singletons. The sample was also reused in another study, on yellow fever vaccine responses in identical twins.

Sequenced sample: PBMCs. The receptors derive from a woman under 30 in good health. Both conserved end residues are part of each CDR3. Each record gives: clone size, V gene, D gene, J gene, CDR3 DNA, CDR3 protein. A D gene is named only where the DNA matches it firmly. Expanded clones are given a class, and other clones once, few, many or no size at all.

clone size: many
V gene: TRBV20-1
D gene: -
J gene: TRBJ2-4
CDR3 DNA: TGCAGTGCTAGAGAGCCCTCACTTGGCAAAAACATTCAGTACTTC
CDR3 protein: CSAREPSLGKNIQYF

clone size: few
V gene: TRBV14
D gene: -
J gene: TRBJ2-1
CDR3 DNA: TGTGCCAGCAGCCAAGAATCACTTCGCAATGAGCAGTTCTTC
CDR3 protein: CASSQESLRNEQFF

clone size: few
V gene: TRBV20-1
D gene: -
J gene: TRBJ2-1
CDR3 DNA: TGCAGTGCTAGAAGGGTGGGGGAAAATGAGCAGTTCTTC
CDR3 protein: CSARRVGENEQFF

clone size: few
V gene: TRBV10-3
D gene: -
J gene: TRBJ2-3
CDR3 DNA: TGTGCCATCAGGGGGACTAGCACAGATACGCAGTATTTT
CDR3 protein: CAIRGTSTDTQYF

clone size: many
V gene: TRBV12-3/TRBV12-4
D gene: TRBD1
J gene: TRBJ2-7
CDR3 DNA: TGTGCCAGCAGTTACTACAGGGGCGAGGAGCAGTACTTC
CDR3 protein: CASSYYRGEEQYF

clone size: few
V gene: TRBV18
D gene: TRBD2
J gene: TRBJ2-1
CDR3 DNA: TGTGCCAGCTCACCTGATCCTAGCGGCACTGAGCAGTTCTTC
CDR3 protein: CASSPDPSGTEQFF

clone size: few
V gene: TRBV11-1
D gene: -
J gene: TRBJ2-1
CDR3 DNA: TGTGCCAGCAGCTCCATAAACCCCCCCCGTGGGGACTCCTACAATGAGCAGTTCTTC
CDR3 protein: CASSSINPPRGDSYNEQFF

clone size: many
V gene: TRBV5-1
D gene: -
J gene: TRBJ1-3
CDR3 DNA: TGCGCCAGCAAAAGGACCCAAGGGCCTGGAAACACCATATATTTT
CDR3 protein: CASKRTQGPGNTIYF

clone size: few
V gene: TRBV27
D gene: TRBD2
J gene: TRBJ2-3
CDR3 DNA: TGTGCCAGCAGATCCCTTAGCGGGAAGGATACGCAGTATTTT
CDR3 protein: CASRSLSGKDTQYF

clone size: few
V gene: TRBV5-1
D gene: TRBD2
J gene: TRBJ2-7
CDR3 DNA: TGCGCCAGCAGCCAGGGAGGGATGGAGTACTTC
CDR3 protein: CASSQGGMEYF

clone size: few
V gene: TRBV28
D gene: TRBD1
J gene: TRBJ1-4
CDR3 DNA: TGTGCCAGCAGTTTATACAGGGGCCCCTTGGAAAAACTGTTTTTT
CDR3 protein: CASSLYRGPLEKLFF

clone size: -
V gene: TRBV6-1
D gene: -
J gene: TRBJ1-2
CDR3 DNA: TGTGCCAGCAGTGAATATTTGGGGAGCGGGGGCTACACCTTC
CDR3 protein: CASSEYLGSGGYTF

clone size: few
V gene: TRBV7-2
D gene: TRBD1
J gene: TRBJ2-1
CDR3 DNA: TGTGCCAGCAGGGACCGGGACAGTTCCTACAATGAGCAGTTCTTC
CDR3 protein: CASRDRDSSYNEQFF

clone size: -
V gene: TRBV19
D gene: TRBD1
J gene: TRBJ2-7
CDR3 DNA: TGTGCCAGTACCATGGGACAGGGTGGCTCCTACGAGCAGTACTTC
CDR3 protein: CASTMGQGGSYEQYF

clone size: few
V gene: TRBV10-3
D gene: -
J gene: TRBJ2-7
CDR3 DNA: TGTGCCATCAGTCCCCAAGGACAAGGGGCCTACGAGCAGTACTTC
CDR3 protein: CAISPQGQGAYEQYF

clone size: many
V gene: TRBV6-1
D gene: TRBD2
J gene: TRBJ2-2
CDR3 DNA: TGTGCCACATCATTTAGTGGAATAGCGGGAAACACCGGGGAGCTGTTTTTT
CDR3 protein: CATSFSGIAGNTGELFF

clone size: few
V gene: TRBV7-9
D gene: -
J gene: TRBJ1-5
CDR3 DNA: TGTGCCAGCAGCTTTGAGGGGAGCAATCAGCCCCAGCATTTT
CDR3 protein: CASSFEGSNQPQHF

clone size: many
V gene: TRBV28
D gene: TRBD2
J gene: TRBJ2-3
CDR3 DNA: TGTGCCTCCGAGGCTAGCGGACTAGATACGCAGTATTTT
CDR3 protein: CASEASGLDTQYF

clone size: -
V gene: TRBV7-6
D gene: TRBD1
J gene: TRBJ2-7
CDR3 DNA: TGTGCCAGCAGCAAGGGGGCAGGCTACGAGCAGTACTTC
CDR3 protein: CASSKGAGYEQYF

clone size: many
V gene: TRBV5-8
D gene: TRBD1
J gene: TRBJ1-4
CDR3 DNA: TGTGCCAGCAGCGGTGGACAGGGACCTAATGAAAAACTGTTTTTT
CDR3 protein: CASSGGQGPNEKLFF

clone size: -
V gene: TRBV20-1
D gene: -
J gene: TRBJ2-1
CDR3 DNA: TGCAGTGTGGACCCCGGGGACTCCTACAATGAGCAGTTCTTC
CDR3 protein: CSVDPGDSYNEQFF

clone size: few
V gene: TRBV11-2
D gene: TRBD2
J gene: TRBJ2-7
CDR3 DNA: TGTGCCAGCAGCAACCCGGGACTAGCGGGACTCTACGAGCAGTACTTC
CDR3 protein: CASSNPGLAGLYEQYF

clone size: many
V gene: TRBV12-3/TRBV12-4
D gene: -
J gene: TRBJ1-1
CDR3 DNA: TGTGCCAGCAGGTCGGGGGGACTCACTGAAGCTTTCTTT
CDR3 protein: CASRSGGLTEAFF